The rows below give T cell receptor beta chains drawn from one sample of a study of T cell repertoires in cytomegalovirus infection. A single record per CDR3 protein comes from TCRdb applying MiXCR to the reads. Here the sample spans fewer than 250,000 distinct CDR3 sequences, about 12% being singletons. The sequenced material came from PBMCs. These receptors originate from a human donor in good health (CMV status not recorded). Some clones in this sample may be carry-over from other donors' samples. The CDR3 runs from the conserved cysteine through the conserved F or W. The D gene is left open where the match is weak. Clone size is stated in some rows and not others, as once, few, many or a class when expanded.

DNA,CDR3,J,size,V,D
TGCGCCAGCAGCTTCCAGGGGGGAGACAATCAGCCCCAGCATTTT,CASSFQGGDNQPQHF,TRBJ1-5,NA,TRBV5-1,TRBD1
TGTGCCAGCAGACTTAGGCTAGCGGGAGACAATGAGCAGTTCTTC,CASRLRLAGDNEQFF,TRBJ2-1,many,TRBV7-8,TRBD2
TGTGCCAGCAGCTTAAACAAGTTGTACATTCAGTACTTC,CASSLNKLYIQYF,TRBJ2-4,many,TRBV7-2,NA
TGTGCCAGCAGCCAAGATACCCAGGGTTGGTCCGAGCAGTACTTC,CASSQDTQGWSEQYF,TRBJ2-7,few,TRBV4-1,NA
TGTGCCCTCTCCTTCGGGAGTGAAGCTTTCTTT,CALSFGSEAFF,TRBJ1-1,many,TRBV28,NA
TGTGCCAGCAGCCCGGGGACACCCTACCAAGAGACCCAGTACTTC,CASSPGTPYQETQYF,TRBJ2-5,many,TRBV7-2,NA
TGCGCCAGCAGCCAAGACGGGGGAGGGCCTAGAGAGCAGTACTTC,CASSQDGGGPREQYF,TRBJ2-7,NA,TRBV4-3,TRBD2
TGTGCCAGCAGCCCAGGGGTACAGAGTGGCTACACCTTC,CASSPGVQSGYTF,TRBJ1-2,many,TRBV7-2,NA
TGTGCCAGCAGCTTTAGGACAGGGGGAGCTGCGGCGAACACCGGGGAGCTGTTTTTT,CASSFRTGGAAANTGELFF,TRBJ2-2,many,TRBV7-2,TRBD1
TGTGCCACCAGCAGAGATCTGCGGGCCCAGGGGAAGGGTAATCAGCCCCAGCATTTT,CATSRDLRAQGKGNQPQHF,TRBJ1-5,few,TRBV15,NA
TGCAGCGTACGAACCGGTGGGGATACGCAGTATTTT,CSVRTGGDTQYF,TRBJ2-3,many,TRBV29-1,NA
TGTGCCAGCAGTTTGCTAGGGATGGGGGAGACCCAGTACTTC,CASSLLGMGETQYF,TRBJ2-5,many,TRBV28,NA
TGTGCCAGCAGCTTGGGTGCAGGGCCATCCTACGAGCAGTACTTC,CASSLGAGPSYEQYF,TRBJ2-7,many,TRBV7-2,NA
TGTGCTAGTGGTTTGACTCCTAGGTGGGGACTAGCGGGAGGGGGAAAAACCGGGGAGCTGTTTTTT,CASGLTPRWGLAGGGKTGELFF,TRBJ2-2,few,TRBV12-5,TRBD2
TGTGCCAGCGGGGAAGCCCGCTCTGGAAACACCATATATTTT,CASGEARSGNTIYF,TRBJ1-3,NA,TRBV7-2,NA